These 12 T cell receptor beta chains were all obtained from the same sample, sequenced in a study of blood T cell repertoires in COVID-19. The protocol was immunoSEQ multiplex PCR, while the TCRdb copy is restricted to in-frame clones and leaves out a portion. The profile shows roughly 70,000 clones, 80% to 90% of them singletons. Material for sequencing was peripheral blood. Source of these receptors: a man aged 50 or older with active COVID-19.

CDR3 residues: CASSVEGSSGNTIYF. The CDR3, as DNA: TGTGCCAGCAGCGTCGAGGGAAGCTCTGGAAACACCATATATTTT. The chain carries TRBV9 and TRBJ1-3, with no clear D. Germline-derived CDR1 and CDR2 are SGDLS and YYNGEE. The CDR3 is made up of 15 amino acids. V lost 2 bases, J lost 0 bases, and 9 bases lay in between.

This sequence joins TRBV7-2 and TRBJ2-2; 9 bases map to TRBD2. The V gene's germline CDR1 is SGHTA and CDR2 FQGNSA. J was trimmed by 9 bases and V by 1 base; bases with no gene match: 6. The CDR3 sequence is 15 residues long. CDR3 amino acids: CASSLDASGNRELFF. In DNA form, the CDR3 reads TGTGCCAGCAGCTTAGACGCTAGCGGGAACAGGGAGCTGTTTTTT.

V and J are TRBV28 and TRBJ1-1; TRBD1 matches at 8 bases. In germline, CDR1 is MDHEN, CDR2 SYDVKM. The CDR3 consists of 15 residues. With 5 bases clipped from V and 3 bases from J, the junction kept 8 bases outside the gene matches. CDR3 sequence reads: CASSQDRAWDTEAFF. DNA of the CDR3: TGTGCCAGCAGTCAGGACAGGGCATGGGACACTGAAGCTTTCTTT.

In its sample, this clone was seen once. This rearrangement joins TRBV5-5 to TRBJ2-7; 8 bases map to TRBD1. There are 15 residues in the CDR3. J lost 2 bases, V lost 4 bases, and 8 bases had no gene match. CDR1 and CDR2 (germline): SGHKS, YYEKEE (reference sequence). The CDR3 region has the DNA TGTGCCAGCAGCCCTAGCAGGGGGCTGGCCTACGAGCAGTACTTC. Its translation: CASSPSRGLAYEQYF.

The rearrangement uses TRBV5-6 and TRBJ1-2; tentative D call: TRBD1 (6 bases). Trimming removed 2 bases at V and 7 bases at J, with 12 bases between. In germline, CDR1 is SGHDT, CDR2 YYEEEE. The CDR3 has 13 amino acids. The CDR3 nucleotides read TGTGCCAGCAGCTTCCCAGGGGTTGGTGGCTACACCTTC. It is translated as CASSFPGVGGYTF.

This sequence joins TRBV10-3 and TRBJ1-2, with 7 bases aligning to TRBD1. Germline V gene data show CDR1 as ENHRY and CDR2 as SYGVKD. V was pared by 2 bases and J by 2 bases, with 8 bases of the junction left unmatched. The CDR3 loop spans 16 amino acids. CDR3 sequence: CAISEPRTGDNYGYTF. Written as DNA, the CDR3 is TGTGCCATCAGTGAGCCTAGGACAGGAGACAACTATGGCTACACCTTC.

The chain recombines TRBV28 with TRBJ1-2; 8 nucleotides agree with TRBD1. The ends lost 5 bases at V and 8 bases at J; junction bases unmatched: 7. Germline V CDR1 and CDR2: MDHEN, SYDVKM. The CDR3 runs to 13 residues. The CDR3 reads CASSPGQGLGYTF. In DNA form, the CDR3 reads TGTGCCAGCAGTCCTGGACAGGGTCTAGGCTACACCTTC.

This chain uses TRBV7-9 with TRBJ1-1; D is uncertain. Per germline, CDR1 SEHNR and CDR2 FQNEAQ (reference sequence). The V end lost 3 bases, the J end lost 1 base, and 9 bases lay between the germline ends. This CDR3 is built from 14 residues. Here the CDR3 DNA reads TGTGCCAGCAGCTTCCCACGCGAGAACACTGAAGCTTTCTTT. Protein sequence: CASSFPRENTEAFF. Complete variable domain (other parts from reference TRBV7-9 and TRBJ1-1): DTGVSQNPRHKITKRGQNVTFRCDPISEHNRLYWYRQTLGQGPEFLTYFQNEAQLEKSRLLSDRFSAERPKGSFSTLEIQRTEQGDSAMYLCASSFPRENTEAFFGQGTRLTVV.

This clone was seen a few times. The chain links TRBV19 to TRBJ2-2, with 7 bases matching TRBD1. Germline V gives CDR1 LNHDA, CDR2 SQIVND (reference sequence). J was trimmed by 5 bases and V by 9 bases; bases with no gene match: 9. This CDR3 contains 14 residues. CDR3 nucleotide sequence: TGTGCCAGCGAGGGGGCAGTTGGGACCGGGGAGCTGTTTTTT. Amino acid sequence: CASEGAVGTGELFF.

The V gene is TRBV9, the J gene TRBJ2-5; 8 positions agree with TRBD2. The junction had 6 bases not matched to a gene; V was cut back by 1 base and J by 4 bases. Germline lookup yields CDR1 SGDLS and CDR2 YYNGEE. This CDR3 contains 15 residues. The CDR3 loop reads CASSVRATSAETQYF. CDR3 DNA sequence: TGTGCCAGCAGCGTAAGGGCGACTAGCGCAGAGACCCAGTACTTC. The full variable domain, with the rest looked up from reference TRBV9 and TRBJ2-5, is DSGVTQTPKHLITATGQRVTLRCSPRSGDLSVYWYQQSLDQGLQFLIQYYNGEERAKGNILERFSAQQFPDLHSELNLSSLELGDSALYFCASSVRATSAETQYFGPGTRLLVL.

V and J are TRBV28 and TRBJ1-3; TRBD1 agrees at 7 bases. The CDR3 loop spans 16 amino acids. Germline CDR1 and CDR2: MDHEN and SYDVKM. Losses at the gene ends were 5 bases for V and 0 bases for J; bases not matched to a gene: 7. The CDR3: CASSGSGTVSGNTIYF. CDR3 DNA: TGTGCCAGCAGTGGGTCCGGGACAGTCTCTGGAAACACCATATATTTT.

The genes are TRBV27 and TRBJ2-7; 10 bases are shared with TRBD1. V dropped 2 bases and J dropped 5; count of bases not matched to a gene: 6. The CDR3 is made up of 15 amino acids. Germline CDR1 is MNHEY and CDR2 is SMNVEV (reference sequence). The CDR3: CASSLIGTGVNEQYF. CDR3 coding DNA: TGTGCCAGCAGTTTAATTGGGACAGGGGTAAACGAGCAGTACTTC.